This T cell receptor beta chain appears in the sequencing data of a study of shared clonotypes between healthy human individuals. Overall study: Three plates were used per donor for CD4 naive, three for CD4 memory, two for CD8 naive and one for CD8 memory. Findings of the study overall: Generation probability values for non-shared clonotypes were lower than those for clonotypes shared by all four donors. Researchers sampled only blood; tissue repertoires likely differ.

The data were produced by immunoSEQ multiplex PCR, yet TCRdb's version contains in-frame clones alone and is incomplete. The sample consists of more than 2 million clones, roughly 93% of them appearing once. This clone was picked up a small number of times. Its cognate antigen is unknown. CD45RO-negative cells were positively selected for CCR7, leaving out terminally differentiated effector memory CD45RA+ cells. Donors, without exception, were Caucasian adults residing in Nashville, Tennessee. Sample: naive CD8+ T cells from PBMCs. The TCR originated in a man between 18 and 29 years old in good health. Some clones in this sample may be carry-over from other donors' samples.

CDR3 sequence reads: CASSQDGTSAYNEQFF. CDR3 in DNA: TGTGCCAGCAGCCAAGATGGGACTAGCGCCTACAATGAGCAGTTCTTC. The chain employs TRBV4-2 and TRBJ2-1; 10 nucleotides match TRBD2. Trimming cost V 0 bases and J 2 bases; bases outside gene matches: 1. The V gene's germline CDR1 is LGHNA and CDR2 YNFKEQ. This CDR3 region has 16 residues.